This is a list of T cell receptor beta chains from one sample in a study of T-cell reconstitution after alpha-beta-depleted transplantation in children. One entry per CDR3 protein, called by TCRdb with MiXCR from the PCR reads. The table includes some 840,000 distinct CDR3 sequences, approximately 15% detected once. Source: PBMCs, mostly from graft donor cells, taken 360 days after TCRalphabeta/CD19-depleted stem cell transplant. These receptors originate from a male patient younger than 18 who had a stem cell transplant for acute lymphoblastic leukemia, so the T cells may come from the graft donor. CDR3s include the opening cysteine and the closing phenylalanine or tryptophan. D genes are given only for firm matches. Clone size appears in some rows only: once, few, many, or a class for an expanded clone.

clone_size: many; j_call: TRBJ1-1; v_call: TRBV5-1; d_call: .; cdr3_aa: CASSLALWGPDTEAFF; cdr3_nt: TGCGCCAGCAGCTTGGCCCTTTGGGGACCGGACACTGAAGCTTTCTTT
clone_size: .; j_call: TRBJ2-7; v_call: TRBV20-1; d_call: TRBD2; cdr3_aa: CSATSGSAYEQYF; cdr3_nt: TGCAGTGCTACTAGCGGGAGCGCCTACGAGCAGTACTTC
clone_size: few; j_call: TRBJ2-7; v_call: TRBV12-3/TRBV12-4; d_call: .; cdr3_aa: CASSLAPTGLTYEQYF; cdr3_nt: TGTGCCAGCAGTTTAGCCCCGACGGGATTAACCTACGAGCAGTACTTC
clone_size: .; j_call: TRBJ1-3; v_call: TRBV18; d_call: .; cdr3_aa: CASSDRTALSGNTIYF; cdr3_nt: TGTGCCAGCTCAGACAGGACAGCACTCTCTGGAAACACCATATATTTT
clone_size: .; j_call: TRBJ2-4; v_call: TRBV18; d_call: TRBD2; cdr3_aa: CASSPISGRAKNIQYF; cdr3_nt: TGTGCCAGCTCACCTATTAGCGGGAGGGCCAAAAACATTCAGTACTTC
clone_size: few; j_call: TRBJ2-3; v_call: TRBV11-2; d_call: .; cdr3_aa: CASSLALRWGTDTQYF; cdr3_nt: TGTGCCAGCAGCTTAGCCCTCCGGTGGGGCACAGATACGCAGTATTTT
clone_size: .; j_call: TRBJ2-1; v_call: TRBV20-1; d_call: .; cdr3_aa: CSASTGRGYNEQFF; cdr3_nt: TGCAGTGCCTCTACAGGGAGAGGGTACAATGAGCAGTTCTTC
clone_size: .; j_call: TRBJ2-5; v_call: TRBV7-8; d_call: TRBD2; cdr3_aa: CASSEYLAGGPQETQYF; cdr3_nt: TGTGCCAGCAGCGAATATCTAGCGGGAGGGCCTCAAGAGACCCAGTACTTC
clone_size: many; j_call: TRBJ1-1; v_call: TRBV29-1; d_call: .; cdr3_aa: CSVAEYRNTEAFF; cdr3_nt: TGCAGCGTGGCAGAGTACAGGAACACTGAAGCTTTCTTT
clone_size: .; j_call: TRBJ2-5; v_call: TRBV24-1; d_call: .; cdr3_aa: CATSDPAAAPTQYF; cdr3_nt: TGTGCCACCAGTGATCCGGCGGCCGCTCCAACCCAGTACTTC
clone_size: few; j_call: TRBJ2-7; v_call: TRBV27; d_call: .; cdr3_aa: CASSLSGTAFYEQYF; cdr3_nt: TGTGCCAGCAGTCTAAGCGGGACAGCTTTTTACGAGCAGTACTTC
clone_size: many; j_call: TRBJ2-1; v_call: TRBV24-1; d_call: .; cdr3_aa: CATSRVGYSYNEQFF; cdr3_nt: TGTGCCACCAGCAGGGTAGGGTACTCCTACAATGAGCAGTTCTTC